This T cell receptor (beta chain) derives from a study of blood T cell repertoires in COVID-19 (dated by TCRdb to the early 2020s). Background for the entire study: Collaborator samples came from the United States, Italy and Spain and covered acute and convalescent phases of COVID-19. Samples came from the ongoing ImmuneRACE study (first 160 participants) plus 1,254 subjects from 6 global collaborators. HLA class I and class II types, where available, came from metadata supplied by the sample provider rather than from assay-based typing. The dataset comprised deeply sampled blood TCRbeta repertoires from subjects exposed to, actively infected with, or recovered from COVID-19. The material from the prospective study consisted of cDNA or gDNA derived from T cells, B-cell-depleted T cells, or PBMCs. A freely available public database, intended as a resource for researchers studying the immune response to SARS-CoV-2, is where the repertoires were released. The sample metadata nearly always contained a de-identified subject ID, COVID-19 status, age in years and sex.

The immunoSEQ Assay, a bias-controlled multiplex PCR, was used to amplify TCRbeta CDR3 regions from genomic DNA. Per the original workflow: The number of nucleated cells in each sample was estimated from the amplification of reference gene primers within the assay. To quantify the absolute abundance of each unique TCRbeta CDR3 rearrangement, sequence reads were collapsed and filtered. For each sample, productive Simpson clonality was calculated as the square root of Simpson's diversity index across productive rearrangements. TCRdb holds this immuneACCESS table with in-frame rearrangements only. Some clones are missing; in checked studies, unresolved V genes explain under half, and the rest has no known cause. Clone size and the V and J calls come from that table; the DNA yielded D and trimming. Recorded for this sample are about 280,000 clones; approximately 86% of them occurred a single time. The ten largest clones represent around 14% of the sample.

The CDR3, cysteine through phenylalanine, is 17 amino acids long. The read is trimmed to its CDR3 DNA, 51 bases read in frame from base 1. Summary of the overall study and its limitations: How much clinical and demographic metadata was included differed by source and by participant, and the metadata was provided uncurated.

Points on this clone: Its binding antigen is unknown. Base quality data are lacking; no much larger clone is found one base away.

One collaborating source in Seattle enrolled patients during active infection and followed them longitudinally through the course of disease. The collaborating institutions used their own protocols to collect whole blood in K2EDTA tubes. For TCRbeta analysis, collaborator samples were shipped as frozen whole blood, as isolated PBMCs, or as DNA extracted from either sample type. The TCR sequence derives from a woman between 65 and 79 years old with COVID-19, enrolled during active disease. Material for sequencing was peripheral blood. Recombination connected TRBV12-2 to TRBJ2-5; TRBD2 was called by the table and not checked on the DNA. TRBV12-2 is termed a pseudogene. Here the CDR3 is given as CASRLPRLAGVQETQYF. In nucleotide form, the sequence is TGTGCAAGTCGCTTACCGAGACTAGCGGGGGTACAAGAGACCCAGTACTTC.